Listed here are 4 T cell receptor beta chains from one sample, sequenced in a study of blood T cell repertoires in COVID-19. Clones were read by immunoSEQ multiplex PCR, and TCRdb kept only the in-frame ones, dropping some. The table has some 320,000 clones, more than 75% seen once. Source material: peripheral blood. The receptors were gathered from a woman aged 45-65 years who had recovered from COVID-19.

For this clone: This CDR3 is also generated by other DNA sequences in the sample. The chain joins TRBV28 to TRBJ1-1; D not resolved. The CDR3 runs to 13 residues. Germline CDR1 is MDHEN and CDR2 is SYDVKM. Between the trimmed V and J ends, which lost 4 bases and 1 base, there was a span of 7 bases. The CDR3 protein is CASSSPGNTEAFF. The CDR3 DNA reads TGTGCCAGCAGTTCCCCGGGGAACACTGAAGCTTTCTTT.

This chain connects TRBV5-1 to TRBJ2-3; TRBD1 matches at 7 bases. The CDR3 totals 18 residues. Trimming cost V 0 bases and J 2 bases; bases outside gene matches: 12. CDR1 is SGHRS and CDR2 is YFSETQ in the germline V gene. The CDR3 nucleotides are TGCGCCAGCAGCTTGGGGACAGGAGGTGGCACCACCACAGATACGCAGTATTTT. Translating gives CASSLGTGGGTTTDTQYF.

Many counts were recorded for this clone. The rearrangement joins TRBV2 to TRBJ2-1; 15 nucleotides match TRBD2. The CDR3 consists of 14 residues. CDR1 and CDR2 from the germline V gene are SNHLY and FYNNEI. The V segment lost 9 bases and the J segment 6 bases; nucleotides outside the gene matches: 3. CDR3 residues: CARQGLAGGNEQFF. The CDR3 DNA is TGTGCCAGGCAGGGACTAGCGGGAGGCAATGAGCAGTTCTTC.

This clone has only a few counts. The V gene is TRBV5-1, the J gene TRBJ2-1; the match to TRBD2 covers 8 bases. V lost 4 bases, J lost 7 bases, and 4 bases stayed unmatched. The CDR3 totals 13 residues. The germline gives CDR1 SGHRS, CDR2 YFSETQ. The CDR3 bases are TGCGCCAGCAGCCCGGGGACTAGTAATGAGCAGTTCTTC. Translating it yields CASSPGTSNEQFF.